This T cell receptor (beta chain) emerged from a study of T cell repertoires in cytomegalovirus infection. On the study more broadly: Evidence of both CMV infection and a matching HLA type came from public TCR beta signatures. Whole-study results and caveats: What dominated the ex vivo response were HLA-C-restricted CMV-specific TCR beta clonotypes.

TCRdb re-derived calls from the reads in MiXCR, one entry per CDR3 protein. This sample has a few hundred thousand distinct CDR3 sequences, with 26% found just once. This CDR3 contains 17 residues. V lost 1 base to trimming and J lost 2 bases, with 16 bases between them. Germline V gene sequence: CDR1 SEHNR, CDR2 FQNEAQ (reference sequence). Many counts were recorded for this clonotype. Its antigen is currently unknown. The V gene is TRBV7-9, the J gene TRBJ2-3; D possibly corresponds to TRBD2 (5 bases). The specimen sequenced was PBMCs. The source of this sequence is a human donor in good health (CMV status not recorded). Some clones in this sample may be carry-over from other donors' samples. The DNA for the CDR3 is TGTGCCAGCAGCTTAGGGTCGGCGAGCGGACCCACAGATACGCAGTATTTT. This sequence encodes CASSLGSASGPTDTQYF.